This TCR beta chain was identified during a study of T cell responses to AZD1222 COVID-19 vaccine. Overall study results and limits: The donor group comprised mostly white British people and more females; the analysis possibly underestimated clonal diversity.

The repertoire was sequenced with immunoSEQ multiplex PCR; TCRdb's copy has only in-frame clones and lacks some. The sample lists 150,000 to 200,000 clones; roughly 92% were seen once. Details on this clone: Its cognate antigen is unknown.

The specimen was peripheral blood, collected on day 0 of AZD1222 vaccination. The sequence was collected from an adult in good health.

The CDR3: CASRETGKNTEAFF. Written as DNA, the CDR3 is TGTGCCAGCAGGGAGACCGGGAAGAACACTGAAGCTTTCTTT. The chain recombines TRBV5-6 with TRBJ1-1, with D uncertain. V was trimmed by 5 bases and J by 1 base, leaving 12 bases between them. Germline-derived CDR1 and CDR2 are SGHDT and YYEEEE. The CDR3 consists of 14 residues.